What follows are 19 T cell receptor beta chains derived from one specimen sequenced in a study of post-analysis software for immune sequencing data (dated by TCRdb to about 2015). Antigens of these TCRs are unknown. The method was PCR. The sequencing machine was an Illumina HiSeq 2500. Unique molecular identifiers were incorporated into TCR beta cDNA libraries to reduce PCR and sequencing biases. TCRdb trimmed the raw reads at Q25, called clones with MiXCR and kept productive beta chains. Under each unique CDR3 protein, matching rows form one entry showing the most common genes and DNA. This sample lists over 700,000 distinct CDR3 sequences; 25% to 30% were detected once. Jointly, the top ten make up around 0.56% of the sample. Overall results and qualifications from the work: Four to six TRBV segments, including TRBV5-6, TRBV5-1 and TRBV20-1, were significantly more frequent in patients than controls.

The source material was blood. The origin of the receptors is a girl aged 5 to 17 with multiple sclerosis.

This clonotype has just a few counts. This chain joins TRBV5-1 and TRBJ1-4; 8 bases map to TRBD1. This CDR3 region has 16 residues. J gave up 5 bases and V 4 bases, and 10 bases lay outside the gene matches. CDR1 is SGHRS and CDR2 is YFSETQ in the germline V gene. CDR3 bases: TGCGCCAGCAGCCGATCCTCGACAGGGGACAATGAAAAACTGTTTTTT. Translating it yields CASSRSSTGDNEKLFF.

This chain uses TRBV12-3 or TRBV12-4 with TRBJ2-1; D is unresolved. Between the trimmed V and J ends, which lost 6 bases and 7 bases, there was a span of 10 bases. This CDR3 region has 12 residues. The CDR3 bases are TGTGCCAGCAGCCGTTCTCAAAATGAGCAGTTCTTC. Translating gives CASSRSQNEQFF.

The chain uses TRBV5-1 and TRBJ1-1; D uncertain. The germline CDR1 and CDR2 sequences are SGHRS and YFSETQ. The CDR3 sequence is 14 residues long. The V end was cut by 0 bases, the J end by 0 bases, with 6 bases between. CDR3 bases: TGCGCCAGCAGCTTGGCCGTGATGAACACTGAAGCTTTCTTT. Its protein product is CASSLAVMNTEAFF.

The chain combines TRBV29-1 with TRBJ2-5; D assignment may be TRBD1 or TRBD2 (5 bases each). The CDR3 is 14 amino acids. V lost 2 bases and J 5 bases, leaving 15 bases between the germline ends. Germline V gene data show CDR1 as SQVTM and CDR2 as ANQGSEA. CDR3 nucleotides: TGCAGCGTTGAACCGGGACCAGCCCAGGAGACCCAGTACTTC. This encodes CSVEPGPAQETQYF. Using reference TRBV29-1 and TRBJ2-5 for the parts outside the CDR3, the full variable domain is SAVISQKPSRDICQRGTSLTIQCQVDSQVTMMFWYRQQPGQSLTLIATANQGSEATYESGFVIDKFPISRPNLTFSTLTVSNMSPEDSSIYLCSVEPGPAQETQYFGPGTRLLVL.

V and J are TRBV5-1 and TRBJ2-5, with TRBD1 matching over 7 bases. J was trimmed by 5 bases and V by 5 bases; bases with no gene match: 12. Germline CDR1 is SGHRS and CDR2 is YFSETQ. The CDR3 has 15 amino acids. DNA of the CDR3: TGCGCCAGCAGAGTGCAACAGGGGCCGTTGGAGACCCAGTACTTC. The encoded protein is CASRVQQGPLETQYF.

This chain joins TRBV20-1 and TRBJ2-7, with TRBD2 matching over 9 bases. V lost 2 bases, J lost 7 bases, and 9 bases stayed unmatched. In germline, CDR1 is DFQATT, CDR2 SNEGSKA (reference sequence). The CDR3 covers 14 residues. The CDR3 reads CSARIAGASGEQYF. CDR3 nucleotide sequence: TGCAGTGCTAGAATAGCGGGAGCGTCGGGAGAGCAGTACTTC.

CDR3 DNA sequence: TGTGCCAGCAGTGGCGGCGAGGACGGTGCTTTACCTCTCCATTTT. It yields the protein CASSGGEDGALPLHF. This chain connects TRBV6-5 to TRBJ1-5; unclear D gene. The CDR3 spans 15 residues. The germline V and J ends were trimmed by 5 bases and 16 bases, with 27 bases remaining between them. Per the germline V gene, CDR1 is MNHEY and CDR2 is SVGAGI.

This clonotype came up a few times. The chain couples TRBV20-1 to TRBJ2-2, with 8 bases fitting TRBD2. The CDR3 loop spans 14 amino acids. V trimming: 5 bases; J trimming: 0 bases; junction bases outside the gene matches: 2. Germline lookup yields CDR1 DFQATT and CDR2 SNEGSKA (reference sequence). This CDR3 is CSARGGPNTGELFF. CDR3 bases: TGCAGTGCTCGGGGGGGGCCGAACACCGGGGAGCTGTTTTTT.

The V gene is TRBV15, the J gene TRBJ1-2; a weak D match, TRBD1 (5 bases). Trimming shortened V by 0 bases and J by 1 base, and 12 bases separated the two germline ends. Germline V gene data show CDR1 as LNHNV and CDR2 as YYDKDF (reference sequence). The CDR3 covers 16 residues. The CDR3 is CATSRDPGPLNYGYTF. The CDR3 coding sequence is TGTGCCACCAGCAGAGATCCGGGGCCACTTAACTATGGCTACACCTTC.

This clonotype appeared a few times. The V and J genes are TRBV4-2 and TRBJ2-4, with 10 bases that match TRBD2. The germline V gene has CDR1 LGHNA and CDR2 YNFKEQ. J was trimmed by 0 bases and V by 1 base; bases with no gene match: 6. The CDR3 is made up of 18 amino acids. The CDR3 is CASSQGASGGLAKNIQYF. CDR3 sequence (DNA): TGTGCCAGCAGCCAAGGGGCTAGCGGGGGATTAGCCAAAAACATTCAGTACTTC.

The chain has TRBV20-1 and TRBJ1-5, with TRBD1 matching 7 bases. The germline V gene encodes CDR1 DFQATT and CDR2 SNEGSKA (reference sequence). Losses at the gene ends were 0 bases for V and 7 bases for J; bases not matched to a gene: 9. The CDR3 covers 15 residues. The CDR3 DNA is TGCAGTGCTAGAGATGGGTTGACAGGGCGCCAGCCCCAGCATTTT. Its protein is CSARDGLTGRQPQHF.

In this sample, this clonotype turned up many times. The chain employs TRBV18 and TRBJ2-7; tentative D call: TRBD2 (5 bases). Germline V gives CDR1 KGHSH, CDR2 LQKENI. CDR3 size: 12 residues. Trimming shortened V by 6 bases and J by 6 bases, and 12 bases separated the two germline ends. CDR3 residues: CASSQEAGEQYF. CDR3 in DNA: TGTGCCAGCTCCCAGGAGGCTGGCGAGCAGTACTTC.

This clonotype has only a few counts. The gene calls are TRBV27 and TRBJ2-4; D might be TRBD2 (6 bases). The DNA matches TRBJ2-7 better at its end, which makes the J call doubtful. The CDR3 contains 12 residues. Looked up from germline, CDR1 is MNHEY and CDR2 is SMNVEV (reference sequence). The CDR3: CASSFAGREQYF. The CDR3, as DNA: TGTGCCAGCAGTTTCGCGGGGCGCGAGCAGTACTTC.

The table lists this clonotype with a few counts. The V call is TRBV24-1, the J call TRBJ2-3; D may be TRBD2 (5 bases). The ends were cut back, 4 bases at V and 8 bases at J, with 6 bases in the middle. The germline V gene encodes CDR1 KGHDR and CDR2 SFDVKD. The CDR3 is made up of 11 amino acids. This CDR3 is CATSEAGTQYF. The CDR3 DNA sequence: TGTGCCACCAGTGAGGCGGGTACGCAGTATTTT.

This chain connects TRBV2 to TRBJ2-4, with D perhaps TRBD2 (5 bases). The CDR3 has 13 residues. From germline, CDR1 is SNHLY and CDR2 FYNNEI. Trimming cost V 6 bases and J 15 bases, with 21 bases left between them. CDR3: CASSLLKLGYLYF. As DNA, the CDR3 is TGTGCCAGCAGCCTCCTTAAACTAGGTTATTTGTACTTC. The full variable domain, rest sourced from reference TRBV2 and TRBJ2-4, is EPEVTQTPSHQVTQMGQEVILRCVPISNHLYFYWYRQILGQKVEFLVSFYNNEISEKSEIFDDQFSVERPDGSNFTLKIRSTKLEDSAMYFCASSLLKLGYLYFGAGTRLSVL.

In its sample, this clonotype was seen a few times. CDR3 residues: CASRGPSGSSYNEQFF. Here the CDR3 DNA reads TGTGCCAGCAGGGGACCGAGCGGGAGTTCCTACAATGAGCAGTTCTTC. The V call is TRBV2, the J call TRBJ2-1, with 8 bases aligning to TRBD2. After removal of 6 bases from V and 1 base from J, the junction contained 8 bases not matched to a gene. The CDR3 is 16 amino acids. Germline V gene lookup returns CDR1 SNHLY and CDR2 FYNNEI.

The chain uses TRBV18 and TRBJ1-4; D is ambiguous. From germline, CDR1 is KGHSH and CDR2 LQKENI. The CDR3 extends over 15 amino acids. V lost 2 bases and J lost 8, with 15 bases in between. The CDR3 is CASSPGLGHREKLFF. CDR3 DNA: TGTGCCAGCTCACCAGGTCTTGGCCATAGGGAAAAACTGTTTTTT.

The V gene is TRBV6-5, the J gene TRBJ2-3; TRBD2 agrees at 14 bases. The ends lost 4 bases at V and 4 bases at J; junction bases unmatched: 7. Germline loops: CDR1 MNHEY, CDR2 SVGAGI. The CDR3 is made up of 17 amino acids. The CDR3 spells CASSSPGTSGSADTQYF. DNA for the CDR3: TGTGCCAGCAGTTCCCCAGGGACTAGCGGGAGTGCAGATACGCAGTATTTT.

Here the CDR3 reads CASSRQQGQGTYEQYF. For the CDR3, the DNA is TGTGCCAGCAGCCGCCAACAGGGCCAGGGGACCTACGAGCAGTACTTC. The genes are TRBV6-5 and TRBJ2-7, with a tentative D call TRBD1 (6 bases). Germline-derived CDR1 and CDR2 are MNHEY and SVGAGI. This CDR3 comprises 16 residues. V lost 6 bases to trimming and J lost 2 bases, with 20 bases between them.